This passage covers 5 T cell receptor beta chains from one sample sequenced in a study of T-cell memory formation after mild COVID-19 (dated by TCRdb to the early 2020s). The receptor library was made with 5' RACE. Instrument on record: Illumina NovaSeq 6000. In-frame beta chains were kept once TCRdb had trimmed the public reads at Q25 with fastp and called clones with MiXCR. Every entry covers one CDR3 protein and lists the most common genes and DNA from its rows. The sample table records around 200,000 distinct CDR3 sequences; over 9.5% of these occur just once. The ten largest make up about 3.8% of the sample. Source material: PBMCs or a T cell subset sorted from them (not recorded which). These receptors originate from a man aged 18-30 years who had mild COVID-19 (a few samples of this study predate the infection). The sample titles of this study are shuffled in the database, so cell type and time point are left out; the donor was told from shared clones.

Many counts were recorded for this clonotype. CDR3 in DNA: TGCGCCAGCAGCCCCCACAGGGAGACCCAGTACTTC. This codes for CASSPHRETQYF. The chain has TRBV5-1 and TRBJ2-5; tentative D call: TRBD1 (5 bases). Per the germline V gene, CDR1 is SGHRS and CDR2 is YFSETQ. V gave up 4 bases and J gave up 5 bases, with 9 bases separating them. The CDR3 is made up of 12 amino acids. Full variable domain (rest looked up from reference TRBV5-1 and TRBJ2-5): KAGVTQTPRYLIKTRGQQVTLSCSPISGHRSVSWYQQTPGQGLQFLFEYFSETQRNKGNFPGRFSGRQFSNSRSEMNVSTLELGDSALYLCASSPHRETQYFGPGTRLLVL.

This clonotype was recorded many times. The chain recombines TRBV20-1 with TRBJ1-5, with 12 bases fitting TRBD1. Germline CDR1 is DFQATT and CDR2 is SNEGSKA (reference sequence). V was pared by 4 bases and J by 1 base, with 8 bases of the junction left unmatched. CDR3 size: 17 residues. CDR3 sequence (DNA): TGCAGTGCTATGCCGGGACAGGGGGCGTGGAGCAATCAGCCCCAGCATTTT. This gives the protein CSAMPGQGAWSNQPQHF.

There are a few counts of this clonotype. V and J are TRBV19 and TRBJ1-1, with TRBD1 matching 7 bases. Germline loops: CDR1 LNHDA, CDR2 SQIVND (reference sequence). CDR3 length: 13 residues. V shed 9 bases, J shed 4 bases, and the junction held 8 bases outside the gene matches. The CDR3 protein is CARYAAGGTEAFF. In nucleotides, the CDR3 is TGTGCCAGATACGCCGCAGGGGGCACTGAAGCTTTCTTT.

This clonotype was recorded many times. This chain connects TRBV7-2 to TRBJ1-2; D is unclear. This CDR3 is built from 13 residues. Germline CDR1 and CDR2: SGHTA and FQGNSA. V was shortened by 5 bases and J by 6 bases, with 13 bases between the two germline ends. The CDR3, as DNA: TGTGCCAGCAGCCCTACCCCCCAGGATGGCTACACCTTC. Amino acids: CASSPTPQDGYTF.

At least ten counts were recorded for this clonotype. The J gene is TRBJ2-5, the V gene TRBV20-1, with 7 bases lining up with TRBD1. With 1 base clipped from V and 7 bases from J, the junction kept 3 bases outside the gene matches. This CDR3 is 12 amino acids long. The V gene's germline CDR1 is DFQATT and CDR2 SNEGSKA (reference sequence). CDR3 region: CSARGGGRTQYF. DNA of the CDR3: TGCAGTGCTAGAGGAGGGGGCAGGACCCAGTACTTC.